This T cell receptor beta chain was sequenced for a study of blood T cell repertoires in COVID-19. Here immunoSEQ multiplex PCR was the method, and the copy in TCRdb shows in-frame clones only, minus some. The sample shows 250,000 to 300,000 clones, about 85% of them seen only once. CDR1 and CDR2 (germline): SQVTM, ANQGSEA. With V trimmed by 3 bases and J by 2 bases, 4 bases remained unmatched. CDR3 length: 13 amino acids. This sequence joins TRBV29-1 and TRBJ2-7, with TRBD1 matching 7 bases. The sequenced sample was peripheral blood. The TCR originated in a man younger than 35 with active or convalescent COVID-19. Here the CDR3 reads CSVDPRGTYEQYF. The CDR3, as DNA: TGCAGCGTTGACCCCAGGGGGACCTACGAGCAGTACTTC.